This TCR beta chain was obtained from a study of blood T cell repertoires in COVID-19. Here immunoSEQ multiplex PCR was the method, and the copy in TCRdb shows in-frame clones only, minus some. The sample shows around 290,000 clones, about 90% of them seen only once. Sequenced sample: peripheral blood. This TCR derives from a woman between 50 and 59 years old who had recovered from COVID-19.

The DNA of the CDR3 is TGTGCCAGCTCACCCCGAGCCAATGAGCAGTTCTTC. Amino acid sequence: CASSPRANEQFF. The chain has TRBV18 and TRBJ2-1; D gene unclear. Germline CDR1 is KGHSH and CDR2 is LQKENI. This CDR3 is built from 12 residues. The V end was cut by 3 bases, the J end by 6 bases, with 6 bases between.